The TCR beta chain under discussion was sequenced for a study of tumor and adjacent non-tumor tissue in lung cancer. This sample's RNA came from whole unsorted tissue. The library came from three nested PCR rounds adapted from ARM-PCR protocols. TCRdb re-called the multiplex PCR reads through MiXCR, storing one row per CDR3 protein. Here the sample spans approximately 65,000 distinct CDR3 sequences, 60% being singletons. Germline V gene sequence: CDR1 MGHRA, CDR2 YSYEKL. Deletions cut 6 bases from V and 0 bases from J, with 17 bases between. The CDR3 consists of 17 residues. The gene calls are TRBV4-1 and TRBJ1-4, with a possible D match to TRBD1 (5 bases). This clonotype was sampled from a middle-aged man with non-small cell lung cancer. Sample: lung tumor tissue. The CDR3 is CASSPQEFGSTNEKLFF. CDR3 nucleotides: TGCGCCAGCAGTCCACAGGAATTTGGGTCAACTAATGAAAAACTGTTTTTT.